This T cell receptor beta chain is from a study of regulatory T cells in long-lasting Graves disease listed by TCRdb under 2021. Concerning the study at large: In the newly diagnosed Graves' disease group, patients had been taking antithyroid drugs for less than 3 months. The study was conducted in China and was registered as a clinical trial. A total of around 35 samples were covered by TCR sequencing, comprising some 13 persistent and about 20 newly diagnosed Graves' disease patients. Patients with persistent Graves' disease were compared with patients with newly diagnosed Graves' disease using TCR sequencing and RNA sequencing of peripheral blood. Study-wide conclusions, independent of this receptor: Only the TCR beta chain was sequenced and analyzed. The authors acknowledged the small sample size as a limitation that may reduce accuracy. TRBV28, TRBJ1-2 and TRBJ2-5 were preferentially used in persistent disease, while TRBV20-1 and TRBJ2-1 were favored in newly diagnosed disease. Compared with newly diagnosed patients, patients with persistent Graves' disease had lower TCR Shannon entropy and fewer highly expanded clones, which suggests clonal expansion. Peripheral blood alone was examined, since thyroid tissue, which constituted the primary lesion, could not be accessed. More public clonotypes were shared among persistent patients (fewer than 3,000) than among newly diagnosed patients (under 1,000).

Many counts were recorded for this clonotype. The specificity of this receptor is unknown. Base qualities are missing; no much larger clone stands one base away. Reading the label with the study, this specimen's time point is: newly diagnosed GD, antithyroid drugs for less than 3 months. For both TCR sequencing and RNA sequencing, RNA was extracted from PBMCs using TRIzol. Graves' disease was diagnosed according to American Thyroid Association guidelines. The patients came from an endocrinology department in Xi'an, China. Each patient gave about 8.1 milliliters of peripheral blood, collected in an EDTA anticoagulant tube. Ficoll Paque Plus density gradient separation was used to isolate PBMCs, and no further T cell sorting was done. An Agilent 2100 Bioanalyzer and agarose gel were used to check RNA quality, and a NanoDrop 2000 was used to measure RNA concentration. Libraries were made using multiplex PCR. The sequencer listed for this sample is Illumina HiSeq 4000. CDR3 regions were amplified by Arm-PCR with iRepertoire HTBI primers to construct TCR beta libraries. Before sequencing, the PCR products went through gel purification. The authors processed their data as follows. Gene usage analysis of CDR3 amino acid clonotypes used the 60 to 75 TRBV and about 13 TRBJ segments found across samples. COPE and FqMerger were used to merge filtered high-quality paired reads into contigs. Contigs were aligned with BLAST to IMGT TRBV, TRBD and TRBJ reference genes, and CDR3 was defined per IMGT. Any clonotype with a frequency above 0.1% was classified as a highly expanded clone. Repertoire diversity was measured by Shannon entropy, and V-J evenness by the Gini coefficient. Public clonotypes were defined as clonotypes shared by more than one individual. TCRdb reprocessed the public reads (quality trimming at Q25 with fastp, clone calling with MiXCR) and kept in-frame beta chains. Rows with one shared CDR3 protein collapse into an entry with the most common genes and DNA. The V and J calls and clone size come from TCRdb's table, not from the authors' own analysis. The sample table lists around 500,000 distinct CDR3 sequences, approximately 12% of them with a count of one. More than 8% of the sample is in the top ten clones.

Measured from the cysteine to the phenylalanine, the CDR3 is 14 residues long. This entry keeps only the CDR3 DNA: 42 bases, framed from base 1. V sheds 5 bases and J sheds 6 bases, leaving 14 bases between their ends. These data also featured in a second study, about T cells in Graves' hyperthyroidism and ophthalmopathy. As noted in the second study: Graves' hyperthyroidism was defined as stable when no progression to ophthalmopathy occurred over 18 months of follow-up. Hyperthyroidism patients were newly diagnosed, had a disease duration of under 2 months, and were aged 18 to 65 years. Patients with uncontrolled infections, other autoimmune diseases, pregnancy or lactation were excluded. Diagnoses were established on the basis of clinical symptoms, serum thyroxine and TRAb, thyroid ultrasound, and orbital computed tomography. A first-round RT-PCR of the TCR CDR3 used the HTBI primer set with the Qiagen OneStep RT-PCR kit. Most expanded thyroid clonotypes (frequency above 0.001) were also detected in blood, a finding suggesting that blood repertoires may reflect thyroid immune responses. A 13 V-J signature model separated ophthalmopathy from stable hyperthyroidism, with nearly 90% sensitivity and approximately 81% specificity in cross-validation and 80%/75% in testing. In validation, the model predicted progression to ophthalmopathy with about 71% sensitivity and about 72% specificity, a median of 6.5 months before onset. A discovery cohort of roughly 96 patients, fewer than 50 with Graves' ophthalmopathy and 57 with stable Graves' hyperthyroidism, was used to find distinguishing TCR V-J signatures. An independent validation cohort of fewer than 20 hyperthyroidism patients and 17 patients who later progressed to ophthalmopathy tested prospective prediction of ophthalmopathy. The 100 or so discovery patients were randomly split 7:3 into training and test sets. In addition, the study compared T-cell repertoires in thyroid tissue and in blood from about 6 Graves' hyperthyroidism patients. After blood sampling, hyperthyroidism patients were treated with methimazole at a starting dose of 30 mg daily, and ophthalmopathy patients were treated with high-dose intravenous methylprednisolone. A second multiplex PCR round built the libraries, followed by size selection and purification. Libraries were sequenced paired-end with 100 bp reads on an Illumina HiSeq2000. Raw data were processed with SOAPnuke, discarding reads with adapters, uncalled bases, mean Phred below 15, or no exact constant-primer or identifier match. High-quality paired reads were merged with COPE v1.2.5, and unique nucleotide sequences were defined as clonotypes. MiTCR v1.1 was used to align clonotypes to the IMGT TRBV, TRBD and TRBJ reference segments. The analysis was restricted to V-J combinations with a frequency above 0.0001, which together covered 98% to 99.2% of the repertoires. A TCS score was defined as the ratio of F50 (clonal expansion) to E x V (chaos), with BLOSUM62-based TCRdist applied between CDR3 peptides within each V-J. Welch's t-statistics and random forest reduced 514 V-J features to about 12, which were used in a naive Bayes classifier (R e1071). Sample size was not statistically predetermined, and blinding of investigators to group allocation was not performed. The paper describes TCR Vbeta CDR3 sequencing of some 130 peripheral blood samples, made up of 43 ophthalmopathy patients, 70 to 75 hyperthyroidism patients and about 17 progressor patients.

The material was peripheral blood mononuclear cells (PBMCs), obtained at new diagnosis, from a patient treated with antithyroid drugs. The chain employs TRBV12-3 or TRBV12-4 and TRBJ2-1, with the D gene uncertain. The source of this sequence is a woman in her 30s with Graves disease. Donor details come from another sample of the same person, matched by shared clones. Here is the DNA: TGTGCCAGCAGTCCCGGGCCAAAGGGCAATGAGCAGTTCTTC. This encodes CASSPGPKGNEQFF.